Listed below are T cell receptor beta chains from one sample, sequenced in a study of beta chain features in type 1 diabetes. The repertoire was sequenced with immunoSEQ multiplex PCR; TCRdb's copy has only in-frame clones and lacks some. In the table there are under 200,000 clones, about 9.8% of which are singletons. The material sequenced was central memory CD4+ T cells from blood. These receptor sequences come from a young woman in good health. CDR3s include the opening cysteine and the closing phenylalanine or tryptophan. The order of the fields is J gene, V gene, CDR3 protein.

j_gene: TRBJ2-7
v_gene: TRBV4-1
CDR3aa: CASSQATSGYEQYF

j_gene: TRBJ2-1
v_gene: TRBV7-8
CDR3aa: CASSFTLAGDSAVDEQFF

j_gene: TRBJ1-5
v_gene: TRBV7-7
CDR3aa: CASSQGLDQPQHF

j_gene: TRBJ2-3
v_gene: TRBV7-6
CDR3aa: CASSSDSYTDTQYF

j_gene: TRBJ2-3
v_gene: TRBV5-1
CDR3aa: CASSFASPGDTQYF

j_gene: TRBJ2-3
v_gene: TRBV6-4
CDR3aa: CASSDVLLAGHTDTQYF

j_gene: TRBJ2-3
v_gene: TRBV7-8
CDR3aa: CASSFSGDTQYF

j_gene: TRBJ2-3
v_gene: TRBV28
CDR3aa: CASSSAGQGADTQYF

j_gene: TRBJ1-1
v_gene: TRBV6-6
CDR3aa: CASREGLRNTEAFF

j_gene: TRBJ2-5
v_gene: TRBV29-1
CDR3aa: CSVQQGETQYF

j_gene: TRBJ2-2
v_gene: TRBV4-2
CDR3aa: CASSVGTSGLNTGELFF

j_gene: TRBJ1-1
v_gene: TRBV7-2
CDR3aa: CASSLYRGMNTEAFF

j_gene: TRBJ1-3
v_gene: TRBV19
CDR3aa: CASSIGTGVSGNTIYF

j_gene: TRBJ1-2
v_gene: TRBV9
CDR3aa: CASSVAQGAYGYTF

j_gene: TRBJ2-3
v_gene: TRBV29-1
CDR3aa: CSVDMQGLGTDTQYF

j_gene: TRBJ1-3
v_gene: TRBV30
CDR3aa: CAWSQQAEGTIYF

j_gene: TRBJ2-1
v_gene: TRBV5-4
CDR3aa: CASSPGGTDNNEQFF

j_gene: TRBJ2-7
v_gene: TRBV11-2
CDR3aa: CASSLDTVTYEQYF

j_gene: TRBJ1-1
v_gene: TRBV6-5
CDR3aa: CASSYVRDTEAFF

j_gene: TRBJ2-1
v_gene: TRBV19
CDR3aa: CASSAGTGYNEQFF

j_gene: TRBJ2-7
v_gene: TRBV7-2
CDR3aa: CASSRSGSSYEQYF

j_gene: TRBJ2-1
v_gene: TRBV4-2
CDR3aa: CASSLVVLSSYNEQFF

j_gene: TRBJ1-1
v_gene: TRBV7-9
CDR3aa: CASQEVTNTEAFF

j_gene: TRBJ2-7
v_gene: TRBV5-4
CDR3aa: CASSSQGAFYEQYF

j_gene: TRBJ1-1
v_gene: TRBV5-1
CDR3aa: CASSPDSNTEAFF

j_gene: TRBJ2-1
v_gene: TRBV7-2
CDR3aa: CASSGSRWAGDNEQFF

j_gene: TRBJ1-1
v_gene: TRBV12-5
CDR3aa: CASQGQFNTEAFF

j_gene: TRBJ1-4
v_gene: TRBV13
CDR3aa: CASSRTERTNEKLFF

j_gene: TRBJ2-7
v_gene: TRBV9
CDR3aa: CASSVGTAGYEQYF

j_gene: TRBJ2-5
v_gene: TRBV30
CDR3aa: CAWSVGGWEETQYF

j_gene: TRBJ2-5
v_gene: TRBV5-1
CDR3aa: CASRTTGGRETQYF

j_gene: TRBJ2-3
v_gene: TRBV7-9
CDR3aa: CASSLPKREDTDTQYF

j_gene: TRBJ2-3
v_gene: TRBV21-1
CDR3aa: CASPNRPYKRSTDTQYF

j_gene: TRBJ1-1
v_gene: TRBV5-1
CDR3aa: CASSLSVNTEAFF

j_gene: TRBJ1-1
v_gene: TRBV4-3
CDR3aa: CASSQDGRENTEAFF

j_gene: TRBJ2-7
v_gene: TRBV6-5
CDR3aa: CASLSKTTGEQYF

j_gene: TRBJ2-3
v_gene: TRBV10-3
CDR3aa: CASGGSWSTDTQYF